Each of the 11 T cell receptor beta chains below was sequenced from the same sample in a study of OX40 agonist ivuxolimab in advanced cancers. Method: immunoSEQ multiplex PCR; TCRdb's copy keeps in-frame clones and lacks some. The sample holds 70,000 to 85,000 clones, around 90% seen once. The starting material was CD4+ or CD8+ T cells sorted from blood, obtained in a trial of the OX40 agonist ivuxolimab. These receptor sequences come from an adult with an advanced solid tumor such as melanoma, head and neck, liver or kidney cancer.

This clone was counted a single time. The chain has TRBV30 and TRBJ1-2; TRBD1 matches at 7 bases. This CDR3 spans 12 amino acids. Unmatched junction bases numbered 6, after V lost 1 base and J lost 10 bases. CDR1 GTSNPN and CDR2 SVGIG come from the germline V gene (reference sequence). The CDR3 here is CAWSADRVIYTF. The CDR3, as DNA: TGTGCCTGGAGTGCCGACAGGGTAATCTACACCTTC.

This chain connects TRBV30 to TRBJ1-3; no definite D call. The CDR3 extends over 14 amino acids. Trimming left V 3 bases short and J 0 bases short, with 9 bases between. Germline V lookup: CDR1 GTSNPN, CDR2 SVGIG (reference sequence). CDR3 DNA sequence: TGTGCCTGGAGGGATCGGCTCTCTGGAAACACCATATATTTT. This gives the protein CAWRDRLSGNTIYF.

The chain has TRBV25-1 and TRBJ2-3; 11 nucleotides line up with TRBD2. V lost 4 bases and J lost 4; bases outside the gene matches: 7. The CDR3 has 16 amino acids. Germline CDR1 MGHDK, CDR2 SYGVNS. CDR3 region: CASSATSGSYADTQYF. As DNA, the CDR3 is TGTGCCAGCAGTGCAACTAGCGGGAGTTATGCAGATACGCAGTATTTT.

The rearrangement joins TRBV4-1 to TRBJ2-2, with D perhaps TRBD2 (6 bases). V was clipped by 5 bases and J by 0 bases, with 19 bases between them. CDR1 and CDR2 from the germline V gene are MGHRA and YSYEKL. This CDR3 region has 18 residues. This CDR3 reads CASSAQPPGTSNTGELFF. The CDR3, as DNA: TGCGCCAGCAGCGCCCAGCCGCCCGGGACTTCGAACACCGGGGAGCTGTTTTTT.

This chain uses TRBV5-6 with TRBJ2-2, with 9 bases identical to TRBD1. Trimming cost V 4 bases and J 4 bases; bases outside gene matches: 8. The CDR3 extends over 16 amino acids. Germline CDR1 SGHDT, CDR2 YYEEEE. The DNA for the CDR3 is TGTGCCAGCAGCCTGTACAGGGGGCTTAGCACCGGGGAGCTGTTTTTT. Its translation: CASSLYRGLSTGELFF.

The chain is built from TRBV11-2 and TRBJ2-2; TRBD2 might be the D (8 bases). The CDR3 is 17 amino acids. Trimming took off 2 bases at V and 4 bases at J, with 17 bases between the two ends. Germline values: CDR1 SGHAT, CDR2 FQNNGV. The CDR3 nucleotides are TGTGCCAGCAGCTTATCGGGCAGGGGGACTAGCACCGGGGAGCTGTTTTTT. It codes for CASSLSGRGTSTGELFF.

This clone turned up a few times. The V call is TRBV5-1, the J call TRBJ1-1, with D uncertain. This CDR3 is built from 13 residues. The V gene lost 4 bases and the J gene lost 1 base, with 8 bases spanning the gap. The germline CDR1 and CDR2 sequences are SGHRS and YFSETQ. CDR3 sequence (DNA): TGCGCCAGCAGCGCTAGAGAGAACACTGAAGCTTTCTTT. Protein product: CASSARENTEAFF.

This clone was counted between two and nine times. This chain joins TRBV30 and TRBJ1-1; D remains unclear. The CDR3 runs 13 residues. Germline V lookup: CDR1 GTSNPN, CDR2 SVGIG (reference sequence). Trimming pared 0 bases from V and 1 base from J, leaving 6 bases between. CDR3 amino acids: CAWSVLENTEAFF. In nucleotides, the CDR3 is TGTGCCTGGAGTGTATTGGAGAACACTGAAGCTTTCTTT.

This sequence joins TRBV28 and TRBJ2-1, with a tentative D call TRBD2 (6 bases). The CDR3 loop spans 17 amino acids. Germline V CDR1 and CDR2: MDHEN, SYDVKM. V was cut by 7 bases and J by 0 bases, with 19 bases left in between. The CDR3 coding sequence is TGTGCCAGCACTACTGTTGCGGGGAGAAGCTCCTACAATGAGCAGTTCTTC. This translates into CASTTVAGRSSYNEQFF. Variable domain in full (rest from reference TRBV28 and TRBJ2-1): DVKVTQSSRYLVKRTGEKVFLECVQDMDHENMFWYRQDPGLGLRLIYFSYDVKMKEKGDIPEGYSVSREKKERFSLILESASTNQTSMYLCASTTVAGRSSYNEQFFGPGTRLTVL.

The gene calls are TRBV2 and TRBJ2-5; TRBD1 aligns across 10 bases. From germline, CDR1 is SNHLY and CDR2 FYNNEI. The CDR3 contains 15 residues. Trimming at V came to 2 bases and at J to 5 bases, leaving 5 bases not matched to a gene. CDR3 loop: CASSESRQGAETQYF. The CDR3 DNA sequence: TGTGCCAGCAGTGAATCGCGACAGGGGGCCGAGACCCAGTACTTC.

This chain connects TRBV7-3 to TRBJ2-1; the match to TRBD2 covers 7 bases. This CDR3 is 18 amino acids long. V lost 1 base, J lost 1 base, and 10 bases stayed unmatched. Looked up from germline, CDR1 is SGHTA and CDR2 is FQGTGA. CDR3 protein: CASSLIGGRAGSYNEQFF. CDR3 sequence (DNA): TGTGCCAGCAGCTTAATAGGTGGGAGGGCCGGGTCCTACAATGAGCAGTTCTTC.